Listed here is a single T cell receptor (beta chain). Its antigen remains unidentified. The source of the sample is a study of CD8 T cells in Susac syndrome. General study points: CD4+ T cell repertoires in Susac syndrome exhibited no evidence of clonal expansion.

Reverse transcription of roughly 0.5 to 1 ug RNA was carried out with random hexamers. In TCRdb, the immunoSEQ multiplex PCR reads were re-called with MiXCR into one record per CDR3 protein. This sample carries 200,000 or so distinct CDR3 sequences, roughly 95% of them seen once, and the ten largest clones take roughly 0.093%. Sequencing of TCR beta was undertaken in CD8+ and CD4+ T cells derived from blood. The germline V gene encodes CDR1 SGHRS and CDR2 YFSETQ. The CDR3 has 15 amino acids. The V gene lost 0 bases and the J gene lost 7 bases, with 14 bases spanning the gap. The TCR was taken from a human donor with Susac syndrome. The sequencing sample was made of CD4+ T cells from PBMCs. The chain combines TRBV5-1 with TRBJ2-1; no definite D call. In DNA form, the CDR3 reads TGCGCCAGCAGCTTGGTTCCAGGACCAGTGAATGAGCAGTTCTTC. Amino acid sequence: CASSLVPGPVNEQFF.